These T cell receptor beta chains were read from a single sample in a study of blood T cell repertoires in COVID-19. Using immunoSEQ multiplex PCR, the repertoire was profiled, and TCRdb retains in-frame clones only, with some absent. The top ten clones hold 7.5% of a sample with about 230,000 clones, about four fifths of them seen once. Sequencing was performed on peripheral blood. The receptors were sampled from a woman of 80 years or more with COVID-19, enrolled during active disease. Each CDR3 is given with its conserved first and last residue. A D gene is named only where the DNA matches it firmly. Rows may omit the clone size; those that give it use once, few, many or a size class.

>TRBV10-3|.|TRBJ2-5|.
TGTGCCATCAGTGAGTCTCCGACAGAACAAGAGACCCAGTACTTC
CAISESPTEQETQYF
>TRBV3-1/TRBV3-2|.|TRBJ1-2|few
TGTGCCAGCAGCCAATTAGGAGGGAGCTACACCTTC
CASSQLGGSYTF
>TRBV7-9|TRBD1|TRBJ2-7|.
TGTGCCAGCAGCTTAGGGACAGGGCCCTACGAGCAGTACTTC
CASSLGTGPYEQYF
>TRBV6-1|.|TRBJ1-2|once
TGTGCCAGCAGTGAAGAAATGACAGTTCGCGGCTACACCTTC
CASSEEMTVRGYTF
>TRBV19|.|TRBJ1-4|.
TGTGCCAGTAGTAATGGACTCCTGATCGAGGAAAAACTGTTTTTT
CASSNGLLIEEKLFF
>TRBV7-2|.|TRBJ2-1|.
TGTGCCAGCAGCTTAGGTAAGCCGGTTTACAATGAGCAGTTCTTC
CASSLGKPVYNEQFF
>TRBV10-1|.|TRBJ2-2|.
TGCGCCAGCAGTGAGAGTAGGGGGACCACCGGGGAGCTGTTTTTT
CASSESRGTTGELFF
>TRBV14|.|TRBJ2-7|.
TGTGCCAGCAGCCGCGAACCCATCATTACTGCCGAGCAGTACTTC
CASSREPIITAEQYF
>TRBV9|TRBD2|TRBJ2-3|few
TGTGCCAGCAGCGCCGTGGGGACTAGCGGGAGCACAGATACGCAGTATTTT
CASSAVGTSGSTDTQYF
>TRBV30|.|TRBJ1-1|.
TGTGCCTGGAGTGTACTCGGGGAAATGAACACTGAAGCTTTCTTT
CAWSVLGEMNTEAFF
>TRBV18|TRBD1|TRBJ2-7|.
TGTGCCAGCTCACCGACAGGGGGCTTAATCGAGCAGTACTTC
CASSPTGGLIEQYF
>TRBV7-9|TRBD2|TRBJ2-3|.
TGTGCCAGCAGCTTATCCCCAAGCGGGGGGGGCCCTGGTACGCAGTATTTT
CASSLSPSGGGPGTQYF
>TRBV21-1|.|TRBJ1-2|.
TGTGCCAGCAGCGTTGGGACAGGGTTTGGCTACACCTTC
CASSVGTGFGYTF
>TRBV28|TRBD1|TRBJ1-1|once
TGTGCCAGCAGCTTAGAGGGGGCCTTAGACCCTGAAGCTTTCTTT
CASSLEGALDPEAFF
>TRBV19|.|TRBJ1-1|.
TGTGCCAGTAGTAGGGAGAACGTGTACACTGAAGCTTTCTTT
CASSRENVYTEAFF
>TRBV10-2|TRBD1|TRBJ1-5|.
TGCGCCAGCACATTAGGGGGCTCGGGTCAGCCCCAGCATTTT
CASTLGGSGQPQHF
>TRBV28|.|TRBJ1-1|.
TGTGCCAGCAGCAGCGGACTTCTGAACACTGAAGCTTTCTTT
CASSSGLLNTEAFF
>TRBV3-1/TRBV3-2|.|TRBJ2-5|.
TGTGCCAGCAGCCAAGAGGGGAGCCGACCGGAGACCCAGTACTTC
CASSQEGSRPETQYF
>TRBV6-6|.|TRBJ2-2|.
TGTGCCAGCAGTTCCCAGGGCCTCGGGGAGCTGTTTTTT
CASSSQGLGELFF
>TRBV28|TRBD1|TRBJ1-6|few
TGTGCCAGCACCCAGCCGGGACAGGGAAGATCACCCCTCCACTTT
CASTQPGQGRSPLHF
>TRBV3-1/TRBV3-2|TRBD1|TRBJ1-2|.
TGTGCCAGCAGCCAAGAAGTGAGGGGACAGGGGTCCACCTTC
CASSQEVRGQGSTF
>TRBV5-1|.|TRBJ2-7|.
TGCGCCAGCAGCTTACAGGGCCATCAATACGAGCAGTACTTC
CASSLQGHQYEQYF
>TRBV7-9|TRBD1|TRBJ2-1|.
TGTGCCAGCAGCTTAGCTAGGGGGACAGGGGAAGGGAATGAGCAGTTCTTC
CASSLARGTGEGNEQFF
>TRBV19|TRBD1|TRBJ1-2|few
TGTGCCAGTTTTCCGGGACAGGGGATTCGCTACACCTTC
CASFPGQGIRYTF
>TRBV7-2|TRBD2|TRBJ2-7|.
TGTGCCAGCAGCTCGGGACTAGCGGGCGAGCAGTACTTC
CASSSGLAGEQYF
>TRBV19|TRBD1|TRBJ2-5|.
TGTGCCAGTAGTGCGTCCGGGACAGTATTCGAGACCCAGTACTTC
CASSASGTVFETQYF
>TRBV3-1/TRBV3-2|.|TRBJ1-5|.
TGTGCCAGCAGCCCCGGACAGTCTAGCAATCAGCCCCAGCATTTT
CASSPGQSSNQPQHF
>TRBV18|.|TRBJ2-7|.
TGTGCCAGCTCTGGAGACGCCTACGAGCAGTACTTC
CASSGDAYEQYF
>TRBV28|TRBD1|TRBJ2-7|.
TGTGCCAGCACCCTCAGGGACAGGGGGTACGAGCAGTACTTC
CASTLRDRGYEQYF
>TRBV18|.|TRBJ2-7|.
TGTGCCAGCTCACCGAGGACAAGGGTCCACGAGCAGTACTTC
CASSPRTRVHEQYF
>TRBV19|.|TRBJ1-2|.
TGTGCCAGTAGTACCAGGGGCGCAGAAGGCTACACCTTC
CASSTRGAEGYTF
>TRBV29-1|.|TRBJ2-3|.
TGCAGCGTTAACAGGGAAAGGAGGACCACAGATACGCAGTATTTT
CSVNRERRTTDTQYF
>TRBV2|TRBD2|TRBJ2-2|.
TGTGCCAGCAGTCAACTAGCGTCGGCCGGGGAGCTGTTTTTT
CASSQLASAGELFF
>TRBV18|TRBD1|TRBJ1-3|.
TGTGCCAGCTCATCGGGACAGATCTCTGGAAACACCATATATTTT
CASSSGQISGNTIYF
>TRBV5-8|.|TRBJ1-6|.
TGTGCCAGCAGCTTGAGAACAGGTATCGGCTCACCCCTCCACTTT
CASSLRTGIGSPLHF
>TRBV7-9|.|TRBJ1-3|.
TGTGCCAGCAGCCCCGGACTGATCTCTGGAAACACCATATATTTT
CASSPGLISGNTIYF
>TRBV7-9|.|TRBJ2-1|.
TGTGCCAGCAGCTTAGCGCGGGCGGGCTCCTACAATGAGCAGTTCTTC
CASSLARAGSYNEQFF
>TRBV6-5|TRBD2|TRBJ2-5|.
TGTGCCAGCAGTCGGGCGGGGGGTCAAGAGACCCAGTACTTC
CASSRAGGQETQYF
>TRBV5-1|.|TRBJ1-1|.
TGCGCCAGCAGCTTGCACTTGAACACTGAAGCTTTCTTT
CASSLHLNTEAFF
>TRBV7-2|TRBD2|TRBJ2-1|.
TGTGCCAGCAGCTCTCAAGCGGGAGGGGAGAATGAGCAGTTCTTC
CASSSQAGGENEQFF
>TRBV2|.|TRBJ1-2|.
TGTGCCAGCAGTGCGGCTAGCGGCTACACCTTC
CASSAASGYTF
>TRBV3-1/TRBV3-2|.|TRBJ2-5|.
TGTGCCAGCAGCCAATTCGAACAGGGTTTGGGAGAGACCCAGTACTTC
CASSQFEQGLGETQYF
>TRBV18|.|TRBJ2-5|.
TGTGCCAGCTCACCGGGGAAGGGGTTAGAGACCCAGTACTTC
CASSPGKGLETQYF
>TRBV7-3|TRBD2|TRBJ2-1|.
TGTGCCAGCAGCTTAACAGGGCTAGCGGGGGGCTCTAAGCAGTTCTTC
CASSLTGLAGGSKQFF
>TRBV5-4|TRBD1|TRBJ2-1|.
TGTGCCAGCAGCGGCCGGGACAGGGCCCCCAATGAGCAGTTCTTC
CASSGRDRAPNEQFF